The 29 T cell receptor beta chains reported below all come from one sample, sequenced in a study of brain T cells in children with intractable seizures. Documented time point: blood from clinic visit 5 months post-surgery; TSC patient then seizure free. Clones were sequenced by immunoSEQ multiplex PCR, and TCRdb holds only the in-frame ones, with some missing. Here the sample spans 300,000 to 400,000 clones, about 93% being singletons. The material sequenced was peripheral blood, taken about 5 months after surgery. The receptors shown here come from a boy younger than two with tuberous sclerosis and intractable seizures.

The V gene is TRBV9, the J gene TRBJ1-1, with unresolved D. Germline CDR1 and CDR2: SGDLS and YYNGEE. The V end lost 3 bases, the J end lost 3 bases, and 9 bases lay between the germline ends. CDR3 length: 13 amino acids. The CDR3 coding sequence is TGTGCCAGCAGCGGGAGTCTAGACACTGAAGCTTTCTTT. It is translated as CASSGSLDTEAFF.

CDR3 sequence (DNA): TGTGCCAGCAGTTCGCCCGGGACTAGCGGGAGCTACAATGAGCAGTTCTTC. Translating it yields CASSSPGTSGSYNEQFF. The chain joins TRBV27 to TRBJ2-1; 14 bases agree with TRBD2. The V segment lost 4 bases and the J segment 3 bases; nucleotides outside the gene matches: 5. Germline CDR1 reads MNHEY; CDR2 reads SMNVEV (reference sequence). This CDR3 is built from 17 residues.

The rearrangement joins TRBV28 to TRBJ1-1; no reliable D call. The CDR3 extends over 15 amino acids. V gave up 4 bases and J gave up 7 bases, with 19 bases separating them. Germline V gene sequence: CDR1 MDHEN, CDR2 SYDVKM. This CDR3 is CASSYSRVQTLEAFF. CDR3 in DNA: TGTGCCAGCAGTTATTCAAGGGTACAGACCCTTGAAGCTTTCTTT. Drawing the rest from reference TRBV28 and TRBJ1-1, the complete variable domain is DVKVTQSSRYLVKRTGEKVFLECVQDMDHENMFWYRQDPGLGLRLIYFSYDVKMKEKGDIPEGYSVSREKKERFSLILESASTNQTSMYLCASSYSRVQTLEAFFGQGTRLTVV.

The V and J genes are TRBV24-1 and TRBJ2-3; D not resolved. Trimming stripped 3 bases from V and 10 bases from J, with 19 bases between. The germline gives CDR1 KGHDR, CDR2 SFDVKD. The CDR3 consists of 15 residues. The CDR3 region is CATSDAPDFSEPQYF. The DNA for the CDR3 is TGTGCCACCAGTGATGCCCCTGATTTCTCGGAGCCGCAGTATTTT.

This clone was picked up one time. The CDR3 sequence is CASSPGRGLAGEETQYF. CDR3 nucleotides: TGTGCCAGCTCACCTGGCCGGGGACTAGCGGGAGAAGAGACCCAGTACTTC. V usage is TRBV18 and J usage is TRBJ2-5; 14 nucleotides match TRBD2. The CDR3 is 17 amino acids. J gave up 3 bases and V 3 bases, and 6 bases lay outside the gene matches. Germline lookup yields CDR1 KGHSH and CDR2 LQKENI.

The chain uses TRBV7-9 and TRBJ2-1; the D gene is possibly TRBD1 (5 bases). This CDR3 comprises 14 residues. The V end lost 2 bases, the J end lost 3 bases, and 8 bases lay between the germline ends. Per germline, CDR1 SEHNR and CDR2 FQNEAQ (reference sequence). CDR3 loop: CASSLTRDYNEQFF. The CDR3 bases are TGTGCCAGCAGCTTAACCAGGGACTACAATGAGCAGTTCTTC.

This clone was picked up one time. V gene TRBV13 combines with J gene TRBJ1-2; D unresolved. V lost 0 bases, J lost 0 bases, and 11 bases lay in between. The CDR3 consists of 16 residues. Per the germline V gene, CDR1 is PRHDT and CDR2 is FYEKMQ (reference sequence). CDR3 protein: CASSLGRSAANYGYTF. The CDR3 nucleotides read TGTGCCAGCAGCTTAGGTCGGTCAGCAGCTAACTATGGCTACACCTTC.

This rearrangement joins TRBV5-1 to TRBJ1-6, with D hard to call. The V end lost 5 bases, the J end lost 8 bases, and 8 bases lay between the germline ends. The germline gives CDR1 SGHRS, CDR2 YFSETQ. CDR3 size: 12 residues. CDR3 nucleotides: TGCGCCAGCAGTGGGTGGGATTCACCCCTCCACTTT. It codes for CASSGWDSPLHF.

CDR3 region: CASRMTGVDQPQHF. In DNA, the CDR3 is TGTGCCAGCAGGATGACAGGGGTTGATCAGCCCCAGCATTTT. The genes are TRBV27 and TRBJ1-5, with 8 bases lining up with TRBD1. CDR1 is MNHEY, CDR2 SMNVEV, per germline (reference sequence). V trimming: 6 bases; J trimming: 5 bases; junction bases outside the gene matches: 6. The CDR3 runs 14 residues.

This chain joins TRBV7-8 and TRBJ1-1; TRBD1 matches 7 bases. Unmatched junction bases numbered 8, after V lost 5 bases and J lost 8 bases. Germline loops: CDR1 SGHVS, CDR2 FQNEAQ. CDR3 length: 13 residues. In DNA form, the CDR3 reads TGTGCCAGCAGCCCTAAAGGACAGGTCGAAGCTTTCTTT. Amino acids: CASSPKGQVEAFF.

The J gene is TRBJ2-3, the V gene TRBV15; the match to TRBD2 covers 12 bases. This CDR3 spans 18 amino acids. V was clipped by 7 bases and J by 6 bases; unmatched bases: 17. Germline loops: CDR1 LNHNV, CDR2 YYDKDF (reference sequence). The CDR3 coding sequence is TGTGCCACCATAACCCTCAGATTAGCTCTAGCGGGAGGGGATACGCAGTATTTT. Protein: CATITLRLALAGGDTQYF.

The V and J genes are TRBV5-4 and TRBJ1-2; D remains unclear. Germline V CDR1 and CDR2: SGHNT, YYREEE (reference sequence). Trimming took 4 bases from V and 8 from J, leaving 15 bases between them. This CDR3 region has 13 residues. The CDR3, as DNA: TGTGCCAGCAGCCCACAACCGGGTTCGGGCTACACCTTC. This codes for CASSPQPGSGYTF. Full variable domain (rest looked up from reference TRBV5-4 and TRBJ1-2): ETGVTQSPTHLIKTRGQQVTLRCSSQSGHNTVSWYQQALGQGPQFIFQYYREEENGRGNFPPRFSGLQFPNYSSELNVNALELDDSALYLCASSPQPGSGYTFGSGTRLTVV.

This clone has only one observation. The rearrangement joins TRBV9 to TRBJ1-1; D ambiguous. Trimming removed 0 bases at V and 3 bases at J, with 9 bases between. This CDR3 comprises 14 residues. Germline values: CDR1 SGDLS, CDR2 YYNGEE. CDR3 DNA: TGTGCCAGCAGCGTAGGGGATTATGACACTGAAGCTTTCTTT. It translates to CASSVGDYDTEAFF. The full variable domain, its missing parts supplied by reference TRBV9 and TRBJ1-1, is DSGVTQTPKHLITATGQRVTLRCSPRSGDLSVYWYQQSLDQGLQFLIQYYNGEERAKGNILERFSAQQFPDLHSELNLSSLELGDSALYFCASSVGDYDTEAFFGQGTRLTVV.

This clone was seen a single time. The genes are TRBV2 and TRBJ2-1; D remains ambiguous. Trimming shortened V by 0 bases and J by 7 bases, and 10 bases separated the two germline ends. The CDR3 totals 14 residues. Germline CDR1 is SNHLY and CDR2 is FYNNEI. The CDR3 bases are TGTGCCAGCAGTGAAGCGTCGTCGGCGAATGAGCAGTTCTTC. This codes for CASSEASSANEQFF.

The rearrangement links TRBV6-1 to TRBJ2-7; D remains unclear. V was trimmed by 0 bases and J by 1 base, leaving 10 bases between them. Per the germline V gene, CDR1 is MNHNS and CDR2 is SASEGT. The CDR3 has 15 amino acids. The CDR3 coding sequence is TGTGCCAGCAGTGAAGCGGTTTCACTTTCCTACGAGCAGTACTTC. Protein: CASSEAVSLSYEQYF.

The J gene is TRBJ1-2, the V gene TRBV5-4; D call uncertain. CDR1 is SGHNT and CDR2 is YYREEE in the germline V gene (reference sequence). CDR3 length: 15 amino acids. V lost 4 bases and J 0 bases, leaving 13 bases between the germline ends. The CDR3 DNA reads TGTGCCAGCAGCACATGGCTATTAACTAACTATGGCTACACCTTC. Translated: CASSTWLLTNYGYTF.

V and J are TRBV9 and TRBJ1-3; D not certain. Germline values: CDR1 SGDLS, CDR2 YYNGEE. This CDR3 has 13 amino acids. V lost 3 bases, J lost 0 bases, and 4 bases lay in between. CDR3 residues: CASSDSSGNTIYF. In DNA form, the CDR3 reads TGTGCCAGCAGCGACAGCTCTGGAAACACCATATATTTT.

The chain carries TRBV14 and TRBJ2-3; the match to TRBD1 covers 12 bases. This CDR3 contains 19 residues. V lost 1 base and J lost 6; bases outside the gene matches: 14. In germline, CDR1 is SGHDN, CDR2 FVKESK. For the CDR3, the DNA is TGTGCCAGCAGCCAAGTGCGCAGGGACAGGGGGCTTCTGATGGATACGCAGTATTTT. Translation gives CASSQVRRDRGLLMDTQYF.

J is TRBJ1-5 and V is TRBV2; D may be TRBD1 (5 bases). The CDR3 length is 17 residues. The V and J ends lost 0 bases and 0 bases respectively, with 12 bases between them. The germline V gene has CDR1 SNHLY and CDR2 FYNNEI. Written as DNA, the CDR3 is TGTGCCAGCAGTGAAGCGAGGGACGGTTATAGCAATCAGCCCCAGCATTTT. This encodes CASSEARDGYSNQPQHF.

With regard to this clone: A junction end diverges from the germline sequence, so it may reflect a read error. This CDR3 is also generated by other DNA sequences in the sample. The V and J genes are TRBV3-1 (or the pseudogene TRBV3-2) and TRBJ1-2; D possibly corresponds to TRBD1 (5 bases). CDR1 and CDR2 (germline): LGHDT, YNNKEL (reference sequence). The CDR3 runs 12 residues. CDR3 in amino acids: CASSQQGYGYTF. The CDR3 bases are TGTGCCAGCAGCCAACAGGGTTATGGTTACACCTTC.

This chain links TRBV19 with TRBJ2-4; D unclear. Trimming pared 1 base from V and 1 base from J, leaving 11 bases between. The CDR3 consists of 16 residues. In germline, CDR1 is LNHDA, CDR2 SQIVND (reference sequence). The CDR3 here is CASSIGWGLAKNIQYF. The DNA for the CDR3 is TGTGCCAGTAGTATAGGTTGGGGTTTGGCCAAAAACATTCAGTACTTC. The complete variable domain, with remaining parts taken from reference TRBV19 and TRBJ2-4, reads DGGITQSPKYLFRKEGQNVTLSCEQNLNHDAMYWYRQDPGQGLRLIYYSQIVNDFQKGDIAEGYSVSREKKESFPLTVTSAQKNPTAFYLCASSIGWGLAKNIQYFGAGTRLSVL.

V usage is TRBV4-1 and J usage is TRBJ2-7; tentatively, D is TRBD2 (6 bases). V was cut by 6 bases and J by 2 bases, with 11 bases left in between. This CDR3 has 13 amino acids. Germline CDR1 reads MGHRA; CDR2 reads YSYEKL. CDR3 loop: CASRGTGAYEQYF. The CDR3 DNA reads TGCGCCAGCAGGGGAACGGGAGCCTACGAGCAGTACTTC.

V and J are TRBV6-2 or TRBV6-3 and TRBJ1-5, with D possibly matching TRBD1 (5 bases). CDR3 length: 15 amino acids. Looked up from germline, CDR1 is MNHEY and CDR2 is SVGEGT. Trimming left V 6 bases short and J 4 bases short, with 16 bases between. CDR3 in DNA: TGTGCCAGCAGCCCGGGACTTAGGAAGAATCAGCCCCAGCATTTT. It codes for CASSPGLRKNQPQHF.

J is TRBJ2-7 and V is TRBV5-1; no clear D. Germline-derived CDR1 and CDR2 are SGHRS and YFSETQ. The CDR3 loop spans 12 amino acids. V was cut by 2 bases and J by 3 bases, with 6 bases left in between. The CDR3 sequence is CASSFGDYEQYF. CDR3 sequence (DNA): TGCGCCAGCAGCTTTGGAGACTACGAGCAGTACTTC.

The chain has TRBV6-6 and TRBJ2-2; D uncertain. The V gene's germline CDR1 is MNHNY and CDR2 SVGAGI (reference sequence). This CDR3 comprises 14 residues. Trimming removed 2 bases at V and 1 base at J, with 5 bases between. The CDR3, as DNA: TGTGCCAGCAGTTACAGATTGAACACCGGGGAGCTGTTTTTT. Protein: CASSYRLNTGELFF.

The chain uses TRBV19 and TRBJ1-3; a possible D gene is TRBD1 (5 bases). Trimming removed 7 bases at V and 2 bases at J, with 18 bases between. The CDR3 has 16 amino acids. CDR1 is LNHDA and CDR2 is SQIVND in the germline V gene (reference sequence). CDR3: CASMGGRRGPGNTIYF. The DNA of the CDR3 is TGTGCCAGTATGGGGGGTAGGAGAGGCCCTGGAAACACCATATATTTT. The variable domain in full, completed from reference TRBV19 and TRBJ1-3, reads DGGITQSPKYLFRKEGQNVTLSCEQNLNHDAMYWYRQDPGQGLRLIYYSQIVNDFQKGDIAEGYSVSREKKESFPLTVTSAQKNPTAFYLCASMGGRRGPGNTIYFGEGSWLTVV.

The chain uses TRBV18 and TRBJ1-1, with D maybe TRBD1 (6 bases). With 3 bases removed from V and 10 bases from J, the gap between germline ends came to 15 bases. The V gene's germline CDR1 is KGHSH and CDR2 LQKENI. The CDR3 is 13 residues long. CDR3 protein: CASSPGQPSGAFF. CDR3 DNA: TGTGCCAGCTCACCCGGACAGCCATCGGGAGCTTTCTTT. Supplemented by reference TRBV18 and TRBJ1-1, the full variable domain reads NAGVMQNPRHLVRRRGQEARLRCSPMKGHSHVYWYRQLPEEGLKFMVYLQKENIIDESGMPKERFSAEFPKEGPSILRIQQVVRGDSAAYFCASSPGQPSGAFFGQGTRLTVV.

In this sample, this clone turned up once. The CDR3 nucleotides read TGCGCCAGCAGCTGGAGTGGTAGTTATGGCTACACCTTC. Protein: CASSWSGSYGYTF. The chain uses TRBV5-1 and TRBJ1-2; D call uncertain. The CDR3 sequence is 13 residues long. Germline CDR1 SGHRS, CDR2 YFSETQ. The ends were cut back, 3 bases at V and 5 bases at J, with 11 bases in the middle. The complete variable domain, with remaining parts taken from reference TRBV5-1 and TRBJ1-2, reads KAGVTQTPRYLIKTRGQQVTLSCSPISGHRSVSWYQQTPGQGLQFLFEYFSETQRNKGNFPGRFSGRQFSNSRSEMNVSTLELGDSALYLCASSWSGSYGYTFGSGTRLTVV.

The rearrangement links TRBV7-9 to TRBJ2-7, with a possible D match to TRBD2 (5 bases). Deletions cut 5 bases from V and 6 bases from J, with 29 bases between. This CDR3 is 18 amino acids long. Germline assignment: CDR1 SEHNR and CDR2 FQNEAQ (reference sequence). The CDR3 is CASSVILDFPLERGEQYF. CDR3 nucleotide sequence: TGTGCCAGCAGCGTTATCTTGGACTTCCCATTGGAGCGTGGCGAGCAGTACTTC.